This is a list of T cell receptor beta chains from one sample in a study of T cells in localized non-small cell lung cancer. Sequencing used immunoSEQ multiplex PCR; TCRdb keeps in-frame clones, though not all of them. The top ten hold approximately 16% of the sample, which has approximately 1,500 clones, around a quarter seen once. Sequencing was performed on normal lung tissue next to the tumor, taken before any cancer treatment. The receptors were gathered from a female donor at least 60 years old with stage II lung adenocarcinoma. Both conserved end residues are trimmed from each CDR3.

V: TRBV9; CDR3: ASSVETPLAGLSGELF
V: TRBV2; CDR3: ATSAGTGLHEQF
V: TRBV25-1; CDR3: ASSLGGGGYT
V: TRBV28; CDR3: ASSPRGSNTGELF
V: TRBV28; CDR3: ASSFLSGTDTQY
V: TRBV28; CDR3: ASSSLRRGQNTEAF
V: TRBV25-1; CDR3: ASSEGGSGYT
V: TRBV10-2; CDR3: ASRLTPTGSTDTQY
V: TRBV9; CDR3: ASSSSSGLGTQY
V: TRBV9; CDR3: ASSVIEGANSGNTIY
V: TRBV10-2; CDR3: ASQDRVNTEAF
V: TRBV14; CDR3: ASSRTQGMGTGELF
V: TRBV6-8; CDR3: ASSYPGQALTEAF
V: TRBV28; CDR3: ASSKDRGRGYGGYT
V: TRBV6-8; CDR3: ASSLSTTNEKLF
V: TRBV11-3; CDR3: ASSGGTGLRGDYT
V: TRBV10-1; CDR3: ASSENTGELF
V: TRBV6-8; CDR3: ASSAGHGDTEAF
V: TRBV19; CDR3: ASRTISTDTQY
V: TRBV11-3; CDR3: ASSSDRVNTEAF
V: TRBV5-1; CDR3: ASSFQGDRNTEAF
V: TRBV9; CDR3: ASLGDGETQY